What follows are 20 T cell receptor beta chains derived from one specimen sequenced in a study of shared T cell receptors in the human thymus. Sequencing was performed with immunoSEQ multiplex PCR; in TCRdb, only in-frame clones are kept and a portion is missing. The table includes 500,000 to 550,000 clones, about 84% detected once. The sample was also reused in another study, on human thymus T cells.

Material: thymocytes. The receptors here all came from a boy under three years old with a congenital heart defect.

V usage is TRBV9 and J usage is TRBJ1-2, with 8 bases lining up with TRBD1. The CDR3 has 16 residues. Germline values: CDR1 SGDLS, CDR2 YYNGEE. V lost 0 bases to trimming and J lost 4 bases; unmatched junction nucleotides: 8. The DNA of the CDR3 is TGTGCCAGCAGCGTAGGAGAAACAGGGGGAGTCTATGGCTACACCTTC. Its translation: CASSVGETGGVYGYTF.

This chain connects TRBV21-1 to TRBJ2-1; the table's D call, TRBD1, has no DNA check behind it. TRBV21-1 is deemed a pseudogene. The CDR3 is made up of 10 amino acids. Written as DNA, the CDR3 is TGTGCCAGCCTTACAGGGACGAAATTCTTC. It yields the protein CASLTGTKFF.

This clone has only a few counts. The V and J genes are TRBV11-2 and TRBJ2-7, with a weak D call TRBD2 (5 bases). Per the germline V gene, CDR1 is SGHAT and CDR2 is FQNNGV. The CDR3 length is 18 residues. The V and J ends lost 1 base and 2 bases respectively, with 21 bases between them. Here the CDR3 DNA reads TGTGCCAGCAGCTTAGTTGGAGGCAAGGATGTAAGGACCTACGAGCAGTACTTC. This sequence encodes CASSLVGGKDVRTYEQYF.

The chain has TRBV29-1 and TRBJ2-1; D gene ambiguous. Germline V gene data show CDR1 as SQVTM and CDR2 as ANQGSEA. Trimming shortened V by 4 bases and J by 5 bases, and 6 bases separated the two germline ends. This CDR3 has 11 residues. The CDR3 sequence: CSVGLNNEQFF. The DNA for the CDR3 is TGCAGCGTTGGACTGAACAATGAGCAGTTCTTC.

This sequence joins TRBV5-1 and TRBJ2-7, with D tentatively TRBD2 (5 bases). The CDR3 consists of 16 residues. The V and J ends lost 0 bases and 3 bases respectively, with 16 bases between them. Germline values: CDR1 SGHRS, CDR2 YFSETQ. The CDR3 coding sequence is TGCGCCAGCAGCTTGGGGGGTAGGAGGAGCGGCTACGAGCAGTACTTC. Amino acid sequence: CASSLGGRRSGYEQYF. Full variable domain (outside the CDR3, taken from reference TRBV5-1 and TRBJ2-7): KAGVTQTPRYLIKTRGQQVTLSCSPISGHRSVSWYQQTPGQGLQFLFEYFSETQRNKGNFPGRFSGRQFSNSRSEMNVSTLELGDSALYLCASSLGGRRSGYEQYFGPGTRLTVT.

This rearrangement joins TRBV9 to TRBJ2-7, with TRBD1 matching over 7 bases. The V segment lost 3 bases and the J segment 3 bases; nucleotides outside the gene matches: 6. Germline CDR1 reads SGDLS; CDR2 reads YYNGEE. CDR3 length equals 14 residues. The CDR3 spells CASSARDRVYEQYF. Here the CDR3 DNA reads TGTGCCAGCAGCGCTCGGGACAGAGTCTACGAGCAGTACTTC.

The chain uses TRBV30 and TRBJ2-7; 11 nucleotides agree with TRBD2. The CDR3 has 18 residues. The V gene's germline CDR1 is GTSNPN and CDR2 SVGIG (reference sequence). V dropped 0 bases and J dropped 5; count of bases not matched to a gene: 15. In DNA form, the CDR3 reads TGTGCCTGGAGTGTATTCTTCGAAACTAGCGGGAGTCTCCACGAGCAGTACTTC. This codes for CAWSVFFETSGSLHEQYF.

The genes are TRBV5-6 and TRBJ2-7; 8 nucleotides line up with TRBD2. The CDR3 loop spans 17 amino acids. Germline CDR1 is SGHDT and CDR2 is YYEEEE. J lost 0 bases, V lost 0 bases, and 8 bases had no gene match. In DNA, the CDR3 is TGTGCCAGCAGCTTGGTAGGGAGCCGGGAGGGCTCCTACGAGCAGTACTTC. It translates to CASSLVGSREGSYEQYF. Variable domain in full (rest from reference TRBV5-6 and TRBJ2-7): DAGVTQSPTHLIKTRGQQVTLRCSPKSGHDTVSWYQQALGQGPQFIFQYYEEEERQRGNFPDRFSGHQFPNYSSELNVNALLLGDSALYLCASSLVGSREGSYEQYFGPGTRLTVT.

The V and J genes are TRBV18 and TRBJ2-7, with TRBD1 as a possible D gene (6 bases). V was trimmed by 3 bases and J by 3 bases, leaving 12 bases between them. In germline, CDR1 is KGHSH, CDR2 LQKENI. The CDR3 is made up of 14 amino acids. The chain's CDR3 is CASSPTDSFYEQYF. The CDR3 DNA reads as TGTGCCAGCTCACCGACGGACAGTTTCTACGAGCAGTACTTC.

This chain links TRBV7-6 with TRBJ1-5; TRBD1 might be the D (6 bases). V was shortened by 5 bases and J by 4 bases, with 15 bases between the two germline ends. CDR3 length: 15 residues. Germline CDR1 reads SGHVS; CDR2 reads FNYEAQ. The CDR3 region has the DNA TGTGCCAGCAGCCCAGGGGCCCTAGGAAATCAGCCCCAGCATTTT. It specifies CASSPGALGNQPQHF. The variable domain in full, with the rest retrieved from reference TRBV7-6 and TRBJ1-5, is GAGVSQSPRYKVTKRGQDVALRCDPISGHVSLYWYRQALGQGPEFLTYFNYEAQQDKSGLPNDRFSAERPEGSISTLTIQRTEQRDSAMYRCASSPGALGNQPQHFGDGTRLSIL.

A few counts support this clone. The rearrangement links TRBV4-3 to TRBJ2-5; 7 bases agree with TRBD2. The CDR3 extends over 17 amino acids. In germline, CDR1 is LGHNA, CDR2 YSLEER. Trimming at V came to 0 bases and at J to 5 bases, leaving 12 bases not matched to a gene. CDR3 bases: TGCGCCAGCAGCCAAGATTCCCCTAGCGGCCTCTGGGAGACCCAGTACTTC. Translated: CASSQDSPSGLWETQYF.

V usage is TRBV5-1 and J usage is TRBJ2-7, with TRBD1 matching over 7 bases. The CDR3 consists of 15 residues. V shed 5 bases, J shed 5 bases, and the junction held 13 bases outside the gene matches. Germline CDR1 and CDR2: SGHRS and YFSETQ. The CDR3 DNA is TGCGCCAGCAGGGAAGGCAGGCAGGGGGACCACGAGCAGTACTTC. Protein sequence: CASREGRQGDHEQYF.

The genes are TRBV5-4 and TRBJ2-7; the match to TRBD2 covers 7 bases. With V trimmed by 2 bases and J by 0 bases, 8 bases remained unmatched. The CDR3 is 16 amino acids. In germline, CDR1 is SGHNT, CDR2 YYREEE (reference sequence). The CDR3 DNA reads as TGTGCCAGCAGCTTTTGGGAGAGCGGGGTCTCCTACGAGCAGTACTTC. Translated: CASSFWESGVSYEQYF.

This chain links TRBV30 with TRBJ1-2; possible D gene TRBD1, 6 bases. CDR3 length: 15 amino acids. Germline loops: CDR1 GTSNPN, CDR2 SVGIG (reference sequence). Trimming took 0 bases from V and 0 from J, leaving 11 bases between them. The CDR3 sequence: CAWSVQGSSNYGYTF. CDR3 nucleotide sequence: TGTGCCTGGAGTGTACAGGGCAGCTCTAACTATGGCTACACCTTC.

This rearrangement joins TRBV6-1 to TRBJ2-1, with D perhaps matching TRBD2 (6 bases). V lost 2 bases, J lost 8 bases, and 13 bases lay in between. CDR3 length: 14 amino acids. The germline gives CDR1 MNHNS, CDR2 SASEGT. The CDR3 DNA follows: TGTGCCAGCAGTGAATTGCGGGATTATGATGAGCAGTTCTTC. Protein sequence: CASSELRDYDEQFF.

V and J are TRBV20-1 and TRBJ1-1; D gene unclear. Looked up from germline, CDR1 is DFQATT and CDR2 is SNEGSKA (reference sequence). V was cut by 6 bases and J by 7 bases, with 3 bases left in between. This CDR3 spans 8 amino acids. The CDR3 spells CSAFEAFF. DNA of the CDR3: TGCAGTGCCTTTGAAGCTTTCTTT.

This clone turned up a few times. This rearrangement joins TRBV15 to TRBJ2-7; a weak D match, TRBD1 (6 bases). The CDR3 has 15 amino acids. Germline lookup yields CDR1 LNHNV and CDR2 YYDKDF (reference sequence). Deletions cut 1 base from V and 1 base from J, with 11 bases between. The CDR3 region has the DNA TGTGCCACCAGCAGAGCGGGACACGGGTCCTACGAGCAGTACTTC. Its protein is CATSRAGHGSYEQYF.

V is TRBV7-2 and J is TRBJ2-1, with D possibly matching TRBD1 (5 bases). Deletions cut 5 bases from V and 11 bases from J, with 13 bases between. Germline assignment: CDR1 SGHTA and CDR2 FQGNSA. This CDR3 is 12 amino acids long. The DNA of the CDR3 is TGTGCCAGCAGCCCAGGCGGACACCAGCAGTTCTTC. Translated: CASSPGGHQQFF.

The chain uses TRBV5-1 and TRBJ2-7; 7 bases align to TRBD2. This CDR3 has 15 residues. After removal of 3 bases from V and 5 bases from J, the junction contained 11 bases not matched to a gene. Germline V gives CDR1 SGHRS, CDR2 YFSETQ. CDR3 residues: CASSSEGRECDEQYF. CDR3 DNA: TGCGCCAGCAGCTCTGAGGGGCGGGAGTGCGACGAGCAGTACTTC.

This chain connects TRBV27 to TRBJ2-2; 8 bases match TRBD2. Germline lookup yields CDR1 MNHEY and CDR2 SMNVEV (reference sequence). CDR3 length: 17 residues. With V trimmed by 3 bases and J by 3 bases, 9 bases remained unmatched. The DNA for the CDR3 is TGTGCCAGCAGTTTTTCACTTAGCGGGAAGCACACCGGGGAGCTGTTTTTT. Translation: CASSFSLSGKHTGELFF.